This T cell receptor beta chain was recovered during a study of T-cell reconstitution after alpha-beta-depleted transplantation in children. Library preparation (for TCRbeta) was performed with unique molecular identifiers. TCRdb re-analysed the PCR reads in MiXCR, keeping a single row per CDR3 protein. The sample yields roughly 300,000 distinct CDR3 sequences, 10% seen once. Germline V gene lookup returns CDR1 LGHNA and CDR2 YSLEER. Unmatched junction bases numbered 7, after V lost 0 bases and J lost 6 bases. This CDR3 contains 18 residues. This material consisted of PBMCs from the stem cell graft donor, taken from the stem cell graft. The source of this sequence is a human donor who donated a stem cell graft to a child with acute lymphoblastic leukemia. The rearrangement links TRBV4-3 to TRBJ2-1; 14 bases map to TRBD2. The CDR3 is CASSQETSGRASSNEQFF. Written as DNA, the CDR3 is TGCGCCAGCAGCCAAGAGACTAGCGGGAGGGCCTCGTCCAATGAGCAGTTCTTC.